This entry lists 17 T cell receptor beta chains sequenced from one sample in a study of PD-1 blockade in mismatch repair-deficient tumors. The assay was immunoSEQ multiplex PCR, and TCRdb's table has in-frame clones only and misses some. The table has around 49,000 clones, 77% seen once; the top ten hold around 3.5%. The sequencing here drew on PBMCs, taken before pembrolizumab treatment. The receptors originated from an adult with mismatch repair-deficient cancer.

CDR3 coding DNA: TGCGCCAGCAGCTTGGAAACGGCGGGGGAGACCCAGTACTTC. Amino acids: CASSLETAGETQYF. The chain employs TRBV5-1 and TRBJ2-5, with D perhaps matching TRBD2 (6 bases). Trimming left V 0 bases short and J 5 bases short, with 11 bases between. The CDR3 length is 14 residues. The germline gives CDR1 SGHRS, CDR2 YFSETQ. Full variable domain (rest looked up from reference TRBV5-1 and TRBJ2-5): KAGVTQTPRYLIKTRGQQVTLSCSPISGHRSVSWYQQTPGQGLQFLFEYFSETQRNKGNFPGRFSGRQFSNSRSEMNVSTLELGDSALYLCASSLETAGETQYFGPGTRLLVL.

The J gene is TRBJ2-4, the V gene TRBV11-2; D call uncertain. CDR1 is SGHAT, CDR2 FQNNGV, per germline. The CDR3 spans 14 residues. The V and J ends lost 1 base and 9 bases respectively, with 13 bases between them. CDR3 in amino acids: CASSLGALSLIQYF. The CDR3 DNA is TGTGCCAGCAGCTTAGGGGCCTTGAGTCTCATTCAGTACTTC.

This rearrangement joins TRBV2 to TRBJ1-5, with TRBD1 matching over 9 bases. CDR3 size: 17 residues. Germline V gene sequence: CDR1 SNHLY, CDR2 FYNNEI. V shed 1 base and J 3 bases; nucleotides not matched to a gene: 7. In DNA form, the CDR3 reads TGTGCCAGCAGTGAAGTTTGGGACAGGGCGTACAATCAGCCCCAGCATTTT. Protein: CASSEVWDRAYNQPQHF.

This chain uses TRBV4-3 with TRBJ1-1, with D maybe TRBD1 (6 bases). Trimming stripped 1 base from V and 11 bases from J, with 17 bases between. This CDR3 region has 14 residues. Germline CDR1 is LGHNA and CDR2 is YSLEER. CDR3 in amino acids: CASSQAGTPKWAFF. CDR3 nucleotide sequence: TGCGCCAGCAGCCAAGCCGGGACACCCAAGTGGGCTTTCTTT.

Only a few counts were recorded for this clone. V usage is TRBV9 and J usage is TRBJ1-2, with no clear D. This CDR3 comprises 14 residues. Trimming stripped 0 bases from V and 8 bases from J, with 14 bases between. Germline CDR1 is SGDLS and CDR2 is YYNGEE. In DNA, the CDR3 is TGTGCCAGCAGCGTAGCTCCGGGATCGCGGGGCTACACCTTC. Protein sequence: CASSVAPGSRGYTF.

The chain has TRBV27 and TRBJ2-2; D not resolved. Trimming left V 8 bases short and J 4 bases short, with 8 bases between. CDR1 and CDR2 from the germline V gene are MNHEY and SMNVEV (reference sequence). This CDR3 region has 12 residues. In nucleotides, the CDR3 is TGTGCCAGCGGCAAAACCACCGGGGAGCTGTTTTTT. Translation gives CASGKTTGELFF.

This chain joins TRBV5-1 and TRBJ2-1; D unclear. The CDR3 sequence is 15 residues long. The V end lost 3 bases, the J end lost 8 bases, and 18 bases lay between the germline ends. The germline gives CDR1 SGHRS, CDR2 YFSETQ. CDR3 sequence (DNA): TGCGCCAGCAGCTGGGTGGTGGCTGGTACCGATGAGCAGTTCTTC. Translated, it gives CASSWVVAGTDEQFF.

The chain employs TRBV9 and TRBJ2-1; 7 nucleotides agree with TRBD2. The junction had 6 bases not matched to a gene; V was cut back by 0 bases and J by 6 bases. CDR3 length: 15 amino acids. Germline CDR1 SGDLS, CDR2 YYNGEE. The CDR3 DNA sequence: TGTGCCAGCAGCGTAGGGACTAGGGGTCCCAATGAGCAGTTCTTC. Translating it yields CASSVGTRGPNEQFF.

The J gene is TRBJ1-1, the V gene TRBV19; D perhaps matches TRBD1 (5 bases). Germline values: CDR1 LNHDA, CDR2 SQIVND (reference sequence). The V and J ends lost 4 bases and 0 bases respectively, with 12 bases between them. The CDR3 loop spans 15 amino acids. CDR3 region: CASSTRQQMNTEAFF. CDR3 DNA sequence: TGTGCCAGTAGTACTCGACAGCAAATGAACACTGAAGCTTTCTTT.

The chain joins TRBV7-8 to TRBJ2-1, with 10 bases that match TRBD2. The germline CDR1 and CDR2 sequences are SGHVS and FQNEAQ. Unmatched junction bases numbered 10, after V lost 5 bases and J lost 3 bases. This CDR3 is built from 17 residues. The DNA for the CDR3 is TGTGCCAGCAGCACAAAGGGACTAGCGAAACGCTACAATGAGCAGTTCTTC. Translated: CASSTKGLAKRYNEQFF.

The chain employs TRBV4-2 and TRBJ2-1; the D is unclear. The CDR3 runs 15 residues. The ends were cut back, 0 bases at V and 6 bases at J, with 12 bases in the middle. Germline loops: CDR1 LGHNA, CDR2 YNFKEQ. The CDR3 protein is CASSQDMGSFNEQFF. Written as DNA, the CDR3 is TGTGCCAGCAGCCAAGATATGGGTAGCTTCAATGAGCAGTTCTTC.

The rearrangement links TRBV7-9 to TRBJ2-1, with a tentative D call TRBD1 (6 bases). V was trimmed by 7 bases and J by 5 bases, leaving 12 bases between them. The CDR3 sequence is 13 residues long. Germline V gives CDR1 SEHNR, CDR2 FQNEAQ (reference sequence). CDR3 nucleotide sequence: TGTGCCAGCAACAAGGGACAACACAATGAGCAGTTCTTC. Its translation: CASNKGQHNEQFF.

The chain joins TRBV25-1 to TRBJ2-3; 9 bases line up with TRBD2. V was clipped by 4 bases and J by 3 bases; unmatched bases: 2. The CDR3 loop spans 14 amino acids. Per germline, CDR1 MGHDK and CDR2 SYGVNS. The DNA of the CDR3 is TGTGCCAGCAGTGTAGCGGGAGCGACAGATACGCAGTATTTT. It yields the protein CASSVAGATDTQYF. Full variable domain (remainder filled in from reference TRBV25-1 and TRBJ2-3): EADIYQTPRYLVIGTGKKITLECSQTMGHDKMYWYQQDPGMELHLIHYSYGVNSTEKGDLSSESTVSRIRTEHFPLTLESARPSHTSQYLCASSVAGATDTQYFGPGTRLTVL.

This clone is a singleton in its sample. The chain joins TRBV11-3 to TRBJ1-1; D not resolved. Germline V gene sequence: CDR1 SGHNT, CDR2 YENEEA. The V and J ends lost 0 bases and 1 base respectively, with 0 bases between them. The CDR3 has 12 residues. CDR3 sequence reads: CASSLENTEAFF. The CDR3 DNA follows: TGTGCCAGCAGCTTAGAGAACACTGAAGCTTTCTTT.

This clone was detected once. The chain has TRBV19 and TRBJ1-1; tentatively, D is TRBD1 (5 bases). V was clipped by 4 bases and J by 6 bases, with 24 bases between them. The CDR3 contains 17 residues. The germline V gene has CDR1 LNHDA and CDR2 SQIVND (reference sequence). As DNA, the CDR3 is TGTGCCAGTAGTAGGGCCGGACGGGGCTTCAAAACGGCTGAAGCTTTCTTT. Protein sequence: CASSRAGRGFKTAEAFF.

This clone was seen a single time. The rearrangement joins TRBV5-4 to TRBJ2-7, with 16 bases matching TRBD2. The germline gives CDR1 SGHNT, CDR2 YYREEE (reference sequence). The CDR3 is 18 residues long. Trimming took 4 bases from V and 6 from J; bases not matched to a gene: 13. The CDR3 bases are TGTGCCAGCAGCGACGGGACTAGCGGGAGGGCCTTGGCCCTCGAGCAGTACTTC. Its translation: CASSDGTSGRALALEQYF.

CDR3 DNA sequence: TGTGCCAGCCCACGCCCCGGGCACACTAATGAAAAACTGTTTTTT. Protein product: CASPRPGHTNEKLFF. This rearrangement joins TRBV6-7 to TRBJ1-4; D ambiguous. TRBV6-7 is an ORF, and what it does is uncertain. Trimming removed 8 bases at V and 2 bases at J, with 15 bases between. The CDR3 has 15 residues.